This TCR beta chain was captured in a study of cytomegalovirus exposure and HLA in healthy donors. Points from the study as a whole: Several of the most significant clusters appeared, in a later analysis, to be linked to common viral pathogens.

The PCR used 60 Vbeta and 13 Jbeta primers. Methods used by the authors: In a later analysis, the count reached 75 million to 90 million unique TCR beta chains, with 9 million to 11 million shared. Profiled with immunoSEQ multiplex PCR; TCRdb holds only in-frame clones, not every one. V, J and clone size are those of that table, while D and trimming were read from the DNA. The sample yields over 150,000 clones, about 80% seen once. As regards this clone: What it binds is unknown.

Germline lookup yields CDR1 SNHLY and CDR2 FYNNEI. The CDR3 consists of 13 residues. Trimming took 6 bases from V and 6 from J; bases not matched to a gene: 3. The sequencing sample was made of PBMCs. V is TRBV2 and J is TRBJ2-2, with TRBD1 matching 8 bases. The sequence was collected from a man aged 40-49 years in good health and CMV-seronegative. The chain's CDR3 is CASRDRVAGELFF. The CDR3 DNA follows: TGTGCCAGCAGGGACAGGGTGGCCGGGGAGCTGTTTTTT.